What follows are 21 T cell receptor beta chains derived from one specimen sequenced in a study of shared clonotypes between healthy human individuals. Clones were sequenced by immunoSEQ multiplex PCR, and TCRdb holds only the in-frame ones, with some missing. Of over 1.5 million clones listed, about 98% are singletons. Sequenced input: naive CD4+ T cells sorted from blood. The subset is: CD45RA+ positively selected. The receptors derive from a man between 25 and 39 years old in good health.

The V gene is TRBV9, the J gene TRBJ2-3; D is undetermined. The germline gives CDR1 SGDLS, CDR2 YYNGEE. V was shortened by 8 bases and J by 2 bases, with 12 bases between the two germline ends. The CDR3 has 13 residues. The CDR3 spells CASLLEATDTQYF. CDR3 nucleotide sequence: TGTGCCAGTCTTCTAGAGGCCACAGATACGCAGTATTTT.

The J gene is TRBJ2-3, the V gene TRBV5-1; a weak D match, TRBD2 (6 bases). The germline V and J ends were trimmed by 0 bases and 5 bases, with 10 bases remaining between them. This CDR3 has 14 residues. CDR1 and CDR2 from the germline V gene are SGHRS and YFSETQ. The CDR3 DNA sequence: TGCGCCAGCAGCTTGGCTGCTAGCGAAGATACGCAGTATTTT. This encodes CASSLAASEDTQYF.

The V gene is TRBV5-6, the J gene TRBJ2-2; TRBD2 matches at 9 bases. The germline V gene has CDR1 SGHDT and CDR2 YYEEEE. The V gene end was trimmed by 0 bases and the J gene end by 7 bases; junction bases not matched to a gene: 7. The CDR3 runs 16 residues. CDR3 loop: CASSLALAGRGGELFF. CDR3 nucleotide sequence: TGTGCCAGCAGCTTGGCGCTAGCGGGACGGGGCGGGGAGCTGTTTTTT.

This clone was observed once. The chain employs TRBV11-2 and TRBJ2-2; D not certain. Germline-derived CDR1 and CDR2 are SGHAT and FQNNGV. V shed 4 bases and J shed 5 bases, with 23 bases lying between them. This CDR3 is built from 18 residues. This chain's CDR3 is CASSYTFSGGNITGELFF. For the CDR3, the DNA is TGTGCCAGCAGCTACACATTCTCCGGCGGAAATATAACCGGGGAGCTGTTTTTT.

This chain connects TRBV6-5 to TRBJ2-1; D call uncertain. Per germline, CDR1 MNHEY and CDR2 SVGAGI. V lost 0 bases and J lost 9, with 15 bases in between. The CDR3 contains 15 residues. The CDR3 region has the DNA TGTGCCAGCAGTTACTCAGGTAGGGCCGGCCCTGAGCAGTTCTTC. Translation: CASSYSGRAGPEQFF.

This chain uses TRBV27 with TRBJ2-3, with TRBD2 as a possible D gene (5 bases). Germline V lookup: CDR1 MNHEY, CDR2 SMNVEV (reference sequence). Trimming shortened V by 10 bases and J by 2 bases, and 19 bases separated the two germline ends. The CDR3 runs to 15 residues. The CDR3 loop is CATNKPSGSTDTQYF. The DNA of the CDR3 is TGTGCCACCAACAAACCAAGCGGTTCCACAGATACGCAGTATTTT.

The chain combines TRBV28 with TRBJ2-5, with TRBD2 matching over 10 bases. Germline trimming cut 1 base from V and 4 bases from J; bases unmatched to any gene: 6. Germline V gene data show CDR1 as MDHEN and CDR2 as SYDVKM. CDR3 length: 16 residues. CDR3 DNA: TGTGCCAGCAGTTTATCCTCAGCGGGAGGGCCAGAGACCCAGTACTTC. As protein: CASSLSSAGGPETQYF.

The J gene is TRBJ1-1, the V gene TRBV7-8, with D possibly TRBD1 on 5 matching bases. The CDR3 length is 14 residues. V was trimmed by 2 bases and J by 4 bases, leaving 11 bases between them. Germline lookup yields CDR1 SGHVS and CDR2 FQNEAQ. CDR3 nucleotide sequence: TGTGCCAGCAGCTTACAGTTGGGGGGCACTGAAGCTTTCTTT. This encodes CASSLQLGGTEAFF.

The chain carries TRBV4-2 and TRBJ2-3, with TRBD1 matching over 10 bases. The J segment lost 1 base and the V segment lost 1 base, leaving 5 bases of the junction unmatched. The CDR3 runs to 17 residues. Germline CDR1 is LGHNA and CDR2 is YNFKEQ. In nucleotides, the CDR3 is TGTGCCAGCAGCCAAGGGGACAGGGGAGCGGGCACAGATACGCAGTATTTT. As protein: CASSQGDRGAGTDTQYF.

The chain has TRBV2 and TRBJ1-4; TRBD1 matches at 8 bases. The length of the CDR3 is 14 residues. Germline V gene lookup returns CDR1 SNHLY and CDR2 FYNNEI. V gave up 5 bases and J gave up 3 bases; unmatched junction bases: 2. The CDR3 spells CASSSTGANEKLFF. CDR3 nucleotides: TGTGCCAGCAGTTCGACAGGGGCTAATGAAAAACTGTTTTTT.

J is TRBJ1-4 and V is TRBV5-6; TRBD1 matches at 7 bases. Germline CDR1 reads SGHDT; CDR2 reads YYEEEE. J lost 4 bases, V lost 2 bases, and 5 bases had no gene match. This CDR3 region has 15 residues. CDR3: CASSFPGGNNEKLFF. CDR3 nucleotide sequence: TGTGCCAGCAGCTTCCCAGGGGGGAATAATGAAAAACTGTTTTTT. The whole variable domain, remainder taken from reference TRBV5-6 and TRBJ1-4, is DAGVTQSPTHLIKTRGQQVTLRCSPKSGHDTVSWYQQALGQGPQFIFQYYEEEERQRGNFPDRFSGHQFPNYSSELNVNALLLGDSALYLCASSFPGGNNEKLFFGSGTQLSVL.

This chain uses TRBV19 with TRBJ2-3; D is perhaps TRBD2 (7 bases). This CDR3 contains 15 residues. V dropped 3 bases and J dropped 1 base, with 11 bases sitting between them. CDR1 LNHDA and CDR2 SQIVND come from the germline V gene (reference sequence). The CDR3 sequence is CASSIGGTRTDTQYF. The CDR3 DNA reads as TGTGCCAGTAGTATCGGGGGGACACGCACAGATACGCAGTATTTT.

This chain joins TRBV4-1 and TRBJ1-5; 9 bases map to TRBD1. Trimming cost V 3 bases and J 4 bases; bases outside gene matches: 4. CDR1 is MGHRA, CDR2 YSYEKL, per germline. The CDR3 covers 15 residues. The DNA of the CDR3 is TGCGCCAGCAGCCACCGGACAGGGGAGAATCAGCCCCAGCATTTT. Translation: CASSHRTGENQPQHF.

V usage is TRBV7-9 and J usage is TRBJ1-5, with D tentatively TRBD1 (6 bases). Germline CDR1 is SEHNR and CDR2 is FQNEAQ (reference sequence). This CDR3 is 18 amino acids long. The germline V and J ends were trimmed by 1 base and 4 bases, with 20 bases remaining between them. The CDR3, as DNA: TGTGCCAGCAGCTTAGTGGAAGGACAGATGCGGGGAAATCAGCCCCAGCATTTT. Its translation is CASSLVEGQMRGNQPQHF.

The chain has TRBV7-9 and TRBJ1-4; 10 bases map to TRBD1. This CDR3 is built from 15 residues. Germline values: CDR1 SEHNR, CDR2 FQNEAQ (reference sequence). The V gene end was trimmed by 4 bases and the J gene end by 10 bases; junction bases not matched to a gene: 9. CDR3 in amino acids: CASSSPGTGETKLFF. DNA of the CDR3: TGTGCCAGCAGCTCCCCCGGGACAGGGGAGACAAAACTGTTTTTT.

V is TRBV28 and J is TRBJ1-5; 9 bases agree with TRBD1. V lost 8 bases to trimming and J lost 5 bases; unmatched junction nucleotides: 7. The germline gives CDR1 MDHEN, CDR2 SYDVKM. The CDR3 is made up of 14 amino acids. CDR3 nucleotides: TGTGCCAGCGGCCGGGACAGGGATGATCAGCCCCAGCATTTT. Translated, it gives CASGRDRDDQPQHF.

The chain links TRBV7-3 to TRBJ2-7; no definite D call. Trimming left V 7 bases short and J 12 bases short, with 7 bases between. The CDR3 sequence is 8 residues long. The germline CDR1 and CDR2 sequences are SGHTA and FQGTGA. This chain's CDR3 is CASTYSYF. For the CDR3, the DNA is TGTGCCAGCACTTACTCGTACTTC.

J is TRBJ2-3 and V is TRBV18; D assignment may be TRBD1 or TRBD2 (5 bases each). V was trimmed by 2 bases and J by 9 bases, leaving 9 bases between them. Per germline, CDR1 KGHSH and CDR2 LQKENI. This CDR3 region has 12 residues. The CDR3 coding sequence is TGTGCCAGCTCACCAATGGGGACGACGCAGTATTTT. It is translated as CASSPMGTTQYF.

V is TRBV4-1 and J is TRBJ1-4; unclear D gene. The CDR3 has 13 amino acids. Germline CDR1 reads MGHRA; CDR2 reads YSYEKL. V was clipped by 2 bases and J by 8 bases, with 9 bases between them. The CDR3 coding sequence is TGCGCCAGCAGCCAAAGCCTTGGGGAAAAACTGTTTTTT. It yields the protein CASSQSLGEKLFF.

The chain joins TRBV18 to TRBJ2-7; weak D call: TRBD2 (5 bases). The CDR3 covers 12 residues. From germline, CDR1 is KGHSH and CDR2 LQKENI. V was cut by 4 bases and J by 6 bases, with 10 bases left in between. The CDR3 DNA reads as TGTGCCAGCTCACAGCTGGGAGCCGAGCAGTACTTC. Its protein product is CASSQLGAEQYF.

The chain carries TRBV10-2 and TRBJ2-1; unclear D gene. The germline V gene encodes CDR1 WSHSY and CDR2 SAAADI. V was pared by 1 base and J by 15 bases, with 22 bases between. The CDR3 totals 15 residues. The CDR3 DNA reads TGCGCCAGCAGTGAGTATACTGGTCTGGTCGAGTTGCCGTTCTTC. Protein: CASSEYTGLVELPFF.